These 31 T cell receptor beta chains came from one sample sequenced in a study of patients and donors after allogeneic stem cell transplantation. TCRdb reanalysed the RT-PCR reads using MiXCR and keeps one entry per CDR3 protein. The repertoire includes roughly 200,000 distinct CDR3 sequences, 38% of them detected once, and 11% sits in the top ten. The specimen was blood, either unsorted or a sorted T cell fraction (not recorded which). These receptors came from a human donor who was either an allogeneic HSCT recipient or a stem cell or donor lymphocyte infusion donor (not recorded which). It is not recorded whose cells these are; they may come from a transplant donor.

This clonotype was detected only a few times. The chain has TRBV18 and TRBJ1-2, with D perhaps TRBD1 (5 bases). CDR3 length: 13 amino acids. V was clipped by 3 bases and J by 8 bases, with 13 bases between them. The germline V gene encodes CDR1 KGHSH and CDR2 LQKENI. The CDR3 sequence: CASSPGRERGYTF. For the CDR3, the DNA is TGTGCCAGCTCACCGGGCAGGGAGAGGGGCTACACCTTC.

The gene calls are TRBV28 and TRBJ1-2; TRBD1 aligns across 8 bases. Germline CDR1 MDHEN, CDR2 SYDVKM. V lost 10 bases to trimming and J lost 2 bases; unmatched junction nucleotides: 6. The CDR3 loop spans 13 amino acids. The CDR3 sequence: CAIPRTGNYGYTF. DNA for the CDR3: TGTGCCATACCTAGGACAGGGAACTATGGCTACACCTTC.

There are a few counts of this clonotype. The chain joins TRBV4-1 to TRBJ1-5, with D perhaps TRBD1 (5 bases). The CDR3 length is 14 residues. Trimming stripped 3 bases from V and 1 base from J, with 7 bases between. Looked up from germline, CDR1 is MGHRA and CDR2 is YSYEKL. In DNA form, the CDR3 reads TGCGCCAGCAGCCAGGCAGGGAGCAATCAGCCCCAGCATTTT. Its protein is CASSQAGSNQPQHF.

This clonotype was picked up many times. The chain has TRBV18 and TRBJ1-2, with D unclear. The CDR3 runs 13 residues. Trimming pared 4 bases from V and 0 bases from J, leaving 6 bases between. Per the germline V gene, CDR1 is KGHSH and CDR2 is LQKENI. CDR3 in amino acids: CASSLDANYGYTF. The DNA of the CDR3 is TGTGCCAGCTCACTGGATGCTAACTATGGCTACACCTTC.

The V gene is TRBV5-5, the J gene TRBJ2-1; 7 bases fit TRBD1. Trimming took 0 bases from V and 7 from J; bases not matched to a gene: 7. This CDR3 has 15 residues. Per the germline V gene, CDR1 is SGHKS and CDR2 is YYEKEE (reference sequence). The CDR3 DNA follows: TGTGCCAGCAGCTTGGACAGGGGTGTAAGAAATGAGCAGTTCTTC. It yields the protein CASSLDRGVRNEQFF.

By its share, this clonotype is medium-sized. This chain connects TRBV7-9 to TRBJ1-1, with D possibly TRBD1 on 6 matching bases. V was pared by 10 bases and J by 6 bases, with 15 bases between. This CDR3 is 12 amino acids long. In germline, CDR1 is SEHNR, CDR2 FQNEAQ (reference sequence). The CDR3 DNA sequence: TGTGCCATCGACAGGCCTCCCTCTGAAGCTTTCTTT. As protein: CAIDRPPSEAFF.

The chain uses TRBV7-2 and TRBJ2-5; D ambiguous. The V gene's germline CDR1 is SGHTA and CDR2 FQGNSA. Trimming removed 5 bases from V and 10 bases from J, with 11 bases in between. The CDR3 covers 11 residues. The CDR3 DNA reads as TGTGCCAGCAGCCTTATGGGTGACCAGTACTTC. This translates into CASSLMGDQYF. Complete variable domain (other parts from reference TRBV7-2 and TRBJ2-5): GAGVSQSPSNKVTEKGKDVELRCDPISGHTALYWYRQSLGQGLEFLIYFQGNSAPDKSGLPSDRFSAERTGGSVSTLTIQRTQQEDSAVYLCASSLMGDQYFGPGTRLLVL.

The chain employs TRBV12-3 or TRBV12-4 and TRBJ1-2; D is unresolved. The CDR3 contains 13 residues. V was clipped by 6 bases and J by 2 bases, with 10 bases between them. The CDR3 coding sequence is TGTGCCAGCAGCCGACTGGTCAACTATGGCTACACCTTC. Its protein is CASSRLVNYGYTF.

This clonotype appeared a few times. The chain recombines TRBV5-6 with TRBJ2-6; no firm D call. There are 17 residues in the CDR3. V was cut by 0 bases and J by 5 bases, with 15 bases left in between. CDR1 and CDR2 from the germline V gene are SGHDT and YYEEEE. The CDR3 region is CASSLDPTSLRANVLTF. CDR3 DNA: TGTGCCAGCAGCTTGGACCCCACGTCTCTGAGGGCCAACGTCCTGACTTTC. The full variable domain, its missing parts supplied by reference TRBV5-6 and TRBJ2-6, is DAGVTQSPTHLIKTRGQQVTLRCSPKSGHDTVSWYQQALGQGPQFIFQYYEEEERQRGNFPDRFSGHQFPNYSSELNVNALLLGDSALYLCASSLDPTSLRANVLTFGAGSRLTVL.

The V call is TRBV6-6, the J call TRBJ2-5, with D perhaps TRBD1 or TRBD2 (5 bases each). CDR1 MNHNY and CDR2 SVGAGI come from the germline V gene (reference sequence). V was clipped by 8 bases and J by 5 bases, with 12 bases between them. The CDR3 runs to 12 residues. The CDR3 nucleotides are TGTGCCAGCGGGAGAGCAGGGGAGACCCAGTACTTC. It translates to CASGRAGETQYF.

This clonotype occurred a few times. The V and J genes are TRBV10-3 and TRBJ1-6; 11 nucleotides match TRBD1. Germline CDR1 and CDR2: ENHRY and SYGVKD. The CDR3 runs 15 residues. Trimming cost V 8 bases and J 7 bases; bases outside gene matches: 7. This CDR3 reads CAIGDRGAFNSPLHF. Written as DNA, the CDR3 is TGTGCCATCGGGGACAGGGGGGCCTTCAATTCACCCCTCCACTTT.

The CDR3 loop reads CASSLGTSGGSTDTQYF. DNA for the CDR3: TGCGCCAGCAGCTTGGGGACTAGCGGGGGGAGCACAGATACGCAGTATTTT. This chain connects TRBV5-1 to TRBJ2-3; TRBD2 matches at 14 bases. Germline loops: CDR1 SGHRS, CDR2 YFSETQ. Trimming cost V 0 bases and J 0 bases; bases outside gene matches: 0. The CDR3 covers 17 residues.

This clonotype appeared a few times. This chain joins TRBV15 and TRBJ1-5; a weak D match, TRBD1 (6 bases). The germline V gene has CDR1 LNHNV and CDR2 YYDKDF (reference sequence). V lost 3 bases to trimming and J lost 1 base, with 10 bases between them. The CDR3 is 15 residues long. The CDR3 region has the DNA TGTGCCACCAGCAGGCAGGGGCAGAGCAATCAGCCCCAGCATTTT. Its protein is CATSRQGQSNQPQHF.

The DNA for the CDR3 is TGTGCCAGCAGCCAATCCCCCGAGCCGATCTACGAGCAGTACTTC. This gives the protein CASSQSPEPIYEQYF. The chain employs TRBV4-2 and TRBJ2-7, with D uncertain. The CDR3 sequence is 15 residues long. CDR1 and CDR2 from the germline V gene are LGHNA and YNFKEQ. V dropped 2 bases and J dropped 3 bases, with 14 bases sitting between them.

This clonotype has just a few counts. The CDR3 coding sequence is TGCGCCAGCAGCTTGACACGGGAACCGCCACTTGAAGCTTTCTTT. This translates into CASSLTREPPLEAFF. The genes are TRBV5-1 and TRBJ1-1, with unresolved D. The CDR3 extends over 15 amino acids. Germline lookup yields CDR1 SGHRS and CDR2 YFSETQ. V lost 1 base, J lost 7 bases, and 17 bases lay in between.

The chain uses TRBV20-1 and TRBJ1-1; unclear D gene. Germline V gene lookup returns CDR1 DFQATT and CDR2 SNEGSKA (reference sequence). This CDR3 is built from 15 residues. The V and J ends lost 0 bases and 3 bases respectively, with 14 bases between them. CDR3 residues: CSARDIRTEDTEAFF. The CDR3 bases are TGCAGTGCTAGAGATATTCGAACGGAAGACACTGAAGCTTTCTTT.

This clonotype was found a few times. The chain uses TRBV7-9 and TRBJ1-1; D unresolved. The V end was cut by 8 bases, the J end by 8 bases, with 12 bases between. The CDR3 length is 11 residues. CDR1 is SEHNR and CDR2 is FQNEAQ in the germline V gene (reference sequence). The CDR3 loop reads CASSTLGEAFF. As DNA, the CDR3 is TGTGCCAGCTCAACCTTGGGGGAAGCTTTCTTT.

This clonotype was detected ten times or more. The chain employs TRBV12-3 or TRBV12-4 and TRBJ1-2; D call uncertain. V lost 3 bases and J lost 5, with 4 bases in between. CDR3 length: 11 amino acids. CDR3 region: CASSLGYGYTF. CDR3 DNA: TGTGCCAGCAGTTTGGGGTATGGCTACACCTTC.

This clonotype appeared a few times. The J gene is TRBJ1-1, the V gene TRBV11-1; D is ambiguous. The CDR3 runs 12 residues. The germline V and J ends were trimmed by 5 bases and 5 bases, with 9 bases remaining between them. Germline CDR1 reads SGHAT; CDR2 reads FQDESV (reference sequence). CDR3 in DNA: TGTGCCAGCAGCCAGGACCGGACTGAAGCTTTCTTT. Translation gives CASSQDRTEAFF.

This clonotype was seen only a few times. V usage is TRBV27 and J usage is TRBJ1-2; 10 nucleotides align to TRBD1. The CDR3 is made up of 14 amino acids. J gave up 5 bases and V 3 bases, and 3 bases lay outside the gene matches. CDR1 is MNHEY, CDR2 SMNVEV, per germline (reference sequence). The CDR3 nucleotides are TGTGCCAGCAGTTTGGCGGGACAGGGGTATGGCTACACCTTC. Translation gives CASSLAGQGYGYTF.

The J gene is TRBJ2-3, the V gene TRBV5-5; 8 nucleotides agree with TRBD2. V lost 4 bases, J lost 6 bases, and 13 bases stayed unmatched. The germline V gene encodes CDR1 SGHKS and CDR2 YYEKEE (reference sequence). The CDR3 has 16 residues. CDR3 nucleotides: TGTGCCAGCAGCCAACCTTCCGGGGGGGCCTCTGATACGCAGTATTTT. It translates to CASSQPSGGASDTQYF.

This clonotype was seen more than once but under ten times. The chain employs TRBV29-1 and TRBJ1-1; D unclear. Deletions cut 0 bases from V and 5 bases from J, with 19 bases between. The CDR3 sequence is 16 residues long. From germline, CDR1 is SQVTM and CDR2 ANQGSEA. The CDR3 is CSVEDFVGRLGTEAFF. The CDR3, as DNA: TGCAGCGTTGAAGATTTTGTCGGCAGGTTGGGAACTGAAGCTTTCTTT.

The chain combines TRBV5-1 with TRBJ2-7; 9 positions match TRBD1. Trimming at V came to 1 base and at J to 3 bases, leaving 2 bases not matched to a gene. The CDR3 loop spans 14 amino acids. CDR1 is SGHRS, CDR2 YFSETQ, per germline. The CDR3 spells CASSLRGQGYEQYF. In DNA form, the CDR3 reads TGCGCCAGCAGCTTGAGGGGACAGGGCTACGAGCAGTACTTC.

CDR3: CANITGTGAFSNQPQHF. DNA for the CDR3: TGTGCCAACATAACCGGGACAGGGGCTTTTAGCAATCAGCCCCAGCATTTT. V is TRBV9 and J is TRBJ1-5, with 10 bases matching TRBD1. With 9 bases clipped from V and 0 bases from J, the junction kept 12 bases outside the gene matches. The length of the CDR3 is 17 residues. Germline CDR1 is SGDLS and CDR2 is YYNGEE.

This chain links TRBV7-8 with TRBJ1-2; 9 bases agree with TRBD1. V was clipped by 6 bases and J by 5 bases; unmatched bases: 4. The germline CDR1 and CDR2 sequences are SGHVS and FQNEAQ. The CDR3 contains 13 residues. Here the CDR3 reads CASRPGQGYGYTF. CDR3 nucleotide sequence: TGTGCCAGCAGACCGGGACAGGGTTATGGCTACACCTTC.

V gene TRBV19 combines with J gene TRBJ2-1; D perhaps matches TRBD2 (5 bases). Germline V gene sequence: CDR1 LNHDA, CDR2 SQIVND (reference sequence). The CDR3 sequence is 14 residues long. The V and J ends lost 1 base and 6 bases respectively, with 10 bases between them. The CDR3, as DNA: TGTGCCAGTAGTATAGTAGGCGGAGGCAATGAGCAGTTCTTC. It specifies CASSIVGGGNEQFF.

CDR3 DNA sequence: TGTGCCAGCAGCCAGCAGACCGGGCACACCTTC. It is translated as CASSQQTGHTF. V gene TRBV3-1 combines with J gene TRBJ1-2, with D unclear. The V end lost 3 bases, the J end lost 12 bases, and 11 bases lay between the germline ends. The V gene's germline CDR1 is LGHDT and CDR2 YNNKEL (reference sequence). CDR3 size: 11 residues.

This clonotype has more than one count but fewer than ten. The V gene is TRBV20-1, the J gene TRBJ1-2, with D uncertain. Trimming removed 5 bases at V and 0 bases at J, with 10 bases between. The CDR3 loop spans 13 amino acids. Germline CDR1 reads DFQATT; CDR2 reads SNEGSKA (reference sequence). CDR3 nucleotides: TGCAGTGCTTTCTGGCAGACTAACTATGGCTACACCTTC. Amino acid sequence: CSAFWQTNYGYTF.

V is TRBV24-1 and J is TRBJ2-2; D is unclear. Germline V gene sequence: CDR1 KGHDR, CDR2 SFDVKD. This CDR3 has 11 amino acids. V was cut by 6 bases and J by 8 bases, with 6 bases left in between. The CDR3 DNA reads TGTGCCACCAGTAAGCTGGGGGAGCTGTTTTTT. It yields the protein CATSKLGELFF.

This clonotype has more than one count but fewer than ten. The chain carries TRBV12-3 or TRBV12-4 and TRBJ2-6; no firm D call. Trimming removed 0 bases at V and 0 bases at J, with 6 bases between. This CDR3 comprises 16 residues. CDR3 amino acids: CASSLAYYSGANVLTF. The CDR3 bases are TGTGCCAGCAGTTTAGCGTATTACTCTGGGGCCAACGTCCTGACTTTC.

The CDR3 spells CASSIPWAGVQPQHF. The CDR3 nucleotides are TGTGCCAGTAGTATACCCTGGGCAGGGGTGCAGCCCCAGCATTTT. V gene TRBV19 combines with J gene TRBJ1-5; possibly TRBD1 for D (6 bases). CDR1 LNHDA and CDR2 SQIVND come from the germline V gene (reference sequence). CDR3 length equals 15 residues. V gave up 2 bases and J gave up 7 bases, with 15 bases separating them.